These 6 T cell receptor beta chains came from one sample sequenced in a study of cytomegalovirus exposure and HLA in healthy donors. The PCR ran on 60 Vbeta and 13 Jbeta primers. Method: immunoSEQ multiplex PCR; TCRdb's copy keeps in-frame clones and lacks some. The table has fewer than 120,000 clones, around 85% seen once. Material for sequencing was PBMCs. The receptor source for this set is a man aged 25-45 years in good health and CMV-seropositive.

This chain joins TRBV7-6 and TRBJ2-7; the D gene is possibly TRBD2 (7 bases). The germline CDR1 and CDR2 sequences are SGHVS and FNYEAQ. V was shortened by 5 bases and J by 0 bases, with 17 bases between the two germline ends. The CDR3 consists of 16 residues. Here the CDR3 reads CASSTLRGPNSYEQYF. The CDR3, as DNA: TGTGCCAGCAGCACACTGCGGGGGCCCAACTCCTACGAGCAGTACTTC.

This clone was seen just once. At the DNA level, this CDR3 is encoded by other sequences in the same sample as well. The chain has TRBV28 and TRBJ2-3, with D perhaps matching TRBD1 (5 bases). V lost 2 bases to trimming and J lost 0 bases, with 6 bases between them. This CDR3 spans 14 amino acids. The V gene's germline CDR1 is MDHEN and CDR2 SYDVKM. This CDR3 is CASSLRQSTDTQYF. The CDR3 bases are TGTGCCAGCAGTTTACGACAGAGCACAGATACGCAGTATTTT.

The chain combines TRBV6-5 with TRBJ1-1; D remains unclear. The germline V gene has CDR1 MNHEY and CDR2 SVGAGI. V lost 2 bases and J 6 bases, leaving 10 bases between the germline ends. The CDR3 consists of 13 residues. This CDR3 reads CASSYRRSPEAFF. Written as DNA, the CDR3 is TGTGCCAGCAGTTACAGGAGGAGCCCTGAAGCTTTCTTT.

The chain recombines TRBV15 with TRBJ2-5; D perhaps matches TRBD2 (7 bases). Germline loops: CDR1 LNHNV, CDR2 YYDKDF (reference sequence). This CDR3 spans 15 amino acids. The germline V and J ends were trimmed by 4 bases and 6 bases, with 18 bases remaining between them. The chain's CDR3 is CATSTSGEGVKTQYF. CDR3 nucleotide sequence: TGTGCCACCAGCACATCAGGGGAGGGGGTAAAGACCCAGTACTTC.

The V gene is TRBV6-5, the J gene TRBJ2-3, with 8 bases identical to TRBD1. V lost 5 bases to trimming and J lost 1 base; unmatched junction nucleotides: 5. The CDR3 sequence is 15 residues long. Germline CDR1 is MNHEY and CDR2 is SVGAGI. The CDR3 protein is CASSQGQGGTDTQYF. Here the CDR3 DNA reads TGTGCCAGCAGTCAAGGACAGGGAGGCACAGATACGCAGTATTTT.

The CDR3 DNA follows: TGTGCCAGCAGCTTTCAGGGGGCGGATGGCTACACCTTC. Translated, it gives CASSFQGADGYTF. This chain connects TRBV5-4 to TRBJ1-2; 8 bases map to TRBD1. CDR1 is SGHNT, CDR2 YYREEE, per germline (reference sequence). This CDR3 spans 13 amino acids. V dropped 2 bases and J dropped 6; count of bases not matched to a gene: 3.